This is a list of T cell receptor beta chains from one sample in a study of CD8 T cells in Susac syndrome. TCRdb ran MiXCR on the immunoSEQ multiplex PCR reads and lists one entry per CDR3 protein. Found here are 150,000 to 200,000 distinct CDR3 sequences, just under 95% of them singletons; the top ten hold 0.09% to 0.1%. The sample taken for sequencing was CD4+ T cells from PBMCs. Receptor source: a human donor with Susac syndrome. The CDR3 runs from the conserved cysteine through the conserved F or W. The D gene is left open where the match is weak. Some rows mark clone size as missing; the rest say once, few, many or name a class of expanded clone.

j_call v_call d_call clone_size cdr3_aa cdr3_nt
TRBJ2-1 TRBV13 TRBD2 NA CASSILLAGAGKQQFF TGTGCCAGCAGCATACTACTAGCGGGGGCCGGTAAACAGCAGTTCTTC
TRBJ1-1 TRBV4-1 TRBD1 once CASSPGQGTNTEAFF TGCGCCAGCAGCCCAGGACAGGGGACGAACACTGAAGCTTTCTTT
TRBJ2-5 TRBV28 NA NA CASSRTDQETQYF TGTGCCAGCAGCCGGACAGACCAAGAGACCCAGTACTTC
TRBJ1-1 TRBV4-2 NA NA CASSQDGSEAFF TGTGCCAGCAGCCAAGACGGCAGTGAAGCTTTCTTT
TRBJ2-5 TRBV18 NA NA CASSPLRDRSRTQYF TGTGCCAGCTCACCGCTCCGGGACCGCTCGCGGACCCAGTACTTC
TRBJ2-7 TRBV20-1 NA NA CSARVRDTSYEQYF TGCAGTGCTAGAGTCCGAGACACTTCCTACGAGCAGTACTTC
TRBJ1-4 TRBV5-1 NA NA CASSVTGGEDEKLFF TGCGCCAGCAGCGTCACCGGGGGGGAGGATGAAAAACTGTTTTTT
TRBJ2-7 TRBV25-1 NA NA CASSEATPPYEQYF TGTGCCAGCAGTGAGGCCACCCCCCCCTACGAGCAGTACTTC
TRBJ2-2 TRBV29-1 TRBD1 once CSVRTGPNTGELFF TGCAGCGTGAGGACAGGGCCGAACACCGGGGAGCTGTTTTTT
TRBJ2-2 TRBV6-5 NA NA CAGGRSGTGELFF TGTGCTGGTGGGAGATCGGGCACCGGGGAGCTGTTTTTT
TRBJ2-1 TRBV2 NA NA CASQLGQTYNEQFF TGTGCCAGCCAGTTAGGGCAGACCTACAATGAGCAGTTCTTC
TRBJ2-7 TRBV3-1 NA NA CASSQEGSPFWEQYF TGTGCCAGCAGCCAAGAAGGGTCCCCCTTTTGGGAGCAGTACTTC
TRBJ1-5 TRBV2 NA NA CASSEAKGLGPQHF TGTGCCAGCAGTGAAGCTAAAGGTCTCGGGCCCCAGCATTTT